This T cell receptor (beta chain) originates from a study of cytomegalovirus exposure and HLA in healthy donors. The CDR3 contains 14 residues. The germline CDR1 and CDR2 sequences are ENHRY and SYGVKD. Trimming took 4 bases from V and 4 from J, leaving 11 bases between them. Remarks on this clone: The target antigen is unknown.

Vbeta (60) and Jbeta (13) primers were used in the PCR. Here immunoSEQ multiplex PCR was the method, and the copy in TCRdb shows in-frame clones only, minus some. The sample includes 130,000 or so clones, 75% to 85% of them seen just once. Notes on the study in general: There was a cluster of highly shared sequence variants that was likely a sequencing artifact.

V is TRBV10-3 and J is TRBJ1-3, with D perhaps matching TRBD1 (5 bases). The TCR comes from a woman aged 40 to 49 in good health and CMV-seronegative. The sample taken for sequencing was PBMCs. The CDR3 loop is CAISAQGEGNTIYF. The DNA for the CDR3 is TGTGCCATCAGTGCCCAGGGTGAAGGAAACACCATATATTTT.